The clone carrying this TCR beta chain was seen repeatedly, ten times or more. The target antigen is unknown. Researchers prepared the TCRbeta library using unique molecular identifiers, the study reports. From the PCR reads, TCRdb called clonotypes with MiXCR, one entry per CDR3 protein. Among hundreds of thousands of distinct CDR3 sequences listed, over 9.5% were seen once. Trimming cost V 1 base and J 0 bases, with 13 bases left between them. The CDR3 runs to 15 residues. Germline loops: CDR1 DFQATT, CDR2 SNEGSKA (reference sequence). This sample was taken from a study of T-cell reconstitution after alpha-beta-depleted transplantation in children. Findings and limits, study-wide: High day-60 TCRbeta diversity in some patients came from surviving recipient T cells and thymic progenitors. The origin of alpha-beta T cells about two months after transplant was reportedly several hundred expanded graft clones.

This sequence joins TRBV20-1 and TRBJ2-7, with no clear D. The sample here was PBMCs, taken before TCRalphabeta/CD19-depleted stem cell transplant. This clonotype was obtained from a child younger than 10 with inherited bone marrow failure, due to receive a stem cell transplant. The CDR3 bases are TGCAGTGCTAGAGGTAGCAAAACCTTCTCCTACGAGCAGTACTTC. It specifies CSARGSKTFSYEQYF.